The source of this TCR beta chain is a study of early T cells in non-severe SARS-CoV-2 infection. Overall study context: The study sequenced bulk RNA from unsorted whole blood, with chains unpaired. Study findings and constraints: Reliance on VDJdb matching favored anti-spike CD8 responses; private and CD4 specificities were missed.

This clonotype was detected ten times or more. Its cognate antigen is unknown. A single record per CDR3 protein comes from TCRdb applying MiXCR to the 5' RACE reads. Of 45,000 to 55,000 distinct CDR3 sequences in the sample, roughly 9.8% were seen once. Unmatched junction bases numbered 7, after V lost 4 bases and J lost 5 bases. CDR1 is SQVTM and CDR2 is ANQGSEA in the germline V gene. This CDR3 has 14 residues. Material for sequencing was whole blood. This TCR was recovered from an adult who was a healthcare worker with PCR-confirmed SARS-CoV-2 infection or an uninfected control (not recorded which). This chain joins TRBV29-1 and TRBJ2-5, with 10 bases identical to TRBD2. This chain's CDR3 is CSVGLAGDRETQYF. The CDR3 nucleotides are TGCAGCGTTGGGCTAGCGGGAGATCGGGAGACCCAGTACTTC.